These 17 T cell receptor beta chains were sequenced from one sample in a study of blood T cells in healthy people across ages (dated by TCRdb to the mid-2010s). To prepare the library, 5' RACE was applied. For sequencing, an Illumina HiSeq 2500 was employed. A second PCR of about 7 to 12 cycles was run with a J-beta primer mix and a sample-barcoded 5' primer. The public reads were reanalyzed by TCRdb: fastp trimming at Q25, MiXCR alignment, in-frame beta chains only. Rows are unified per CDR3 protein, each entry keeping the most common DNA and genes. The table for this sample lists hundreds of thousands of distinct CDR3 sequences; roughly 31% of them were counted only once. Roughly 14% of the sample belongs to the ten largest clones. Material: blood. The receptors shown here come from a woman older than 75 in good health.

This clonotype was seen at least ten times. CDR3 sequence: CASSARDRGSGANVLTF. The CDR3 region has the DNA TGTGCCAGCAGTGCCCGGGACAGGGGCTCTGGGGCCAACGTCCTGACTTTC. The rearrangement joins TRBV6-1 to TRBJ2-6; 10 bases match TRBD1. J was trimmed by 0 bases and V by 4 bases; bases with no gene match: 3. The CDR3 spans 17 residues. Germline V CDR1 and CDR2: MNHNS, SASEGT.

This clonotype was detected many times. This chain connects TRBV7-6 to TRBJ2-7; TRBD1 matches 8 bases. Germline V gene data show CDR1 as SGHVS and CDR2 as FNYEAQ. J was trimmed by 7 bases and V by 4 bases; bases with no gene match: 9. The CDR3 runs 14 residues. CDR3 in DNA: TGTGCCAGCAGCTCCGGGACAGGTCCCGGAGAGCAGTACTTC. Its protein product is CASSSGTGPGEQYF.

The rearrangement uses TRBV19 and TRBJ2-1, with D possibly called TRBD1 or TRBD2 (5 bases each). Trimming stripped 6 bases from V and 0 bases from J, with 21 bases between. Germline V lookup: CDR1 LNHDA, CDR2 SQIVND (reference sequence). The CDR3 consists of 18 residues. In DNA form, the CDR3 reads TGTGCCAGTAGGGGTTCTCTCCGAGGGGTCAGCTCCTACAATGAGCAGTTCTTC. Encoded protein: CASRGSLRGVSSYNEQFF.

The chain combines TRBV9 with TRBJ2-1; D may be TRBD1 or TRBD2 (5 bases each). The V end lost 3 bases, the J end lost 10 bases, and 8 bases lay between the germline ends. This CDR3 region has 11 residues. Looked up from germline, CDR1 is SGDLS and CDR2 is YYNGEE. This CDR3 reads CASSAGQEQFF. CDR3 sequence (DNA): TGTGCCAGCAGCGCGGGGCAGGAGCAGTTCTTC.

Regarding this clonotype: Possible read error: a much larger clone is one base away. The gene calls are TRBV20-1 and TRBJ2-3; D not resolved. The CDR3 totals 14 residues. Germline CDR1 reads DFQATT; CDR2 reads SNEGSKA (reference sequence). Trimming shortened V by 6 bases and J by 1 base, and 14 bases separated the two germline ends. CDR3 sequence: CSAVYEVGTDTQYF. As DNA, the CDR3 is TGCAGTGCGGTCTACGAGGTAGGCACAGATACGCAGTATTTT.

This clonotype appeared many times. The chain uses TRBV7-7 and TRBJ2-5, with TRBD2 as a possible D gene (7 bases). This CDR3 region has 16 residues. Germline V lookup: CDR1 SSHAT, CDR2 FNYEAQ (reference sequence). The V end lost 1 base, the J end lost 4 bases, and 16 bases lay between the germline ends. This CDR3 is CASSLGFGGHGETQYF. In nucleotides, the CDR3 is TGTGCCAGCAGCTTAGGGTTCGGGGGGCACGGAGAGACCCAGTACTTC.

This clonotype was seen ten or more times. The CDR3 is CASSLQGQSPQETQYF. In DNA form, the CDR3 reads TGCGCCAGCAGCCTCCAAGGCCAGAGCCCCCAAGAGACCCAGTACTTC. The rearrangement joins TRBV4-3 to TRBJ2-5; D ambiguous. CDR1 and CDR2 (germline): LGHNA, YSLEER. This CDR3 is built from 16 residues. V lost 4 bases and J lost 1, with 16 bases in between.

This clonotype was seen many times. The chain's CDR3 is CASTDREYEQYF. For the CDR3, the DNA is TGTGCCAGCACCGACAGGGAATACGAGCAGTACTTC. The chain is built from TRBV5-6 and TRBJ2-7, with 7 nucleotides matching TRBD1. CDR1 SGHDT and CDR2 YYEEEE come from the germline V gene. V shed 6 bases, J shed 4 bases, and the junction held 4 bases outside the gene matches. CDR3 length: 12 residues.

On this clonotype: This may arise from a read error, as a much more abundant clone is one base away. The rearrangement uses TRBV6-2 or TRBV6-3 and TRBJ1-2; maybe TRBD1 (6 bases). Germline CDR1 MNHEY, CDR2 SVGEGT. The CDR3 covers 14 residues. The CDR3 sequence is CASSYFRTDYGHTF. The CDR3 coding sequence is TGTGCCAGCAGTTACTTCCGGACAGACTATGGCCACACCTTC.

Worth noting for this clonotype: A much larger clone differs from this one at a single base, so this may be a read error. This sequence joins TRBV6-1 and TRBJ2-7; 7 bases are a match to TRBD1. Germline V gene lookup returns CDR1 MNHNS and CDR2 SASEGT. There are 14 residues in the CDR3. Unmatched junction bases numbered 13, after V lost 7 bases and J lost 7 bases. The CDR3 protein is CASKREQGLSEQYF. The CDR3, as DNA: TGTGCCAGCAAACGGGAACAGGGGTTGAGTGAGCAGTACTTC.

This clonotype was counted at least ten times. The rearrangement joins TRBV7-6 to TRBJ2-1, with 10 bases fitting TRBD2. Germline V gene data show CDR1 as SGHVS and CDR2 as FNYEAQ. Germline trimming cut 0 bases from V and 5 bases from J; bases unmatched to any gene: 4. The CDR3 is 16 residues long. The CDR3 protein is CASSLARAGGDNEQFF. In nucleotides, the CDR3 is TGTGCCAGCAGCTTAGCGCGAGCGGGGGGGGACAATGAGCAGTTCTTC.

In its sample, this clonotype was seen many times. V gene TRBV6-2 or TRBV6-3 combines with J gene TRBJ2-1; 12 positions match TRBD2. CDR3 length: 18 residues. CDR1 is MNHEY and CDR2 is SVGEGT in the germline V gene. Trimming removed 2 bases from V and 4 bases from J; junction bases left unmatched: 9. CDR3 DNA sequence: TGTGCCAGCAGTTACCCGCTAGCGGGGGGGCCCTTGTACAATGAGCAGTTCTTC. It translates to CASSYPLAGGPLYNEQFF.

At least ten counts were recorded for this clonotype. The CDR3 DNA is TGTGCCAGCACCCCGGACAGCCGTTTTAATGAGCAGTTCTTC. This encodes CASTPDSRFNEQFF. V gene TRBV27 combines with J gene TRBJ2-1; TRBD1 is a possible D gene (6 bases). The CDR3 runs 14 residues. Germline CDR1 MNHEY, CDR2 SMNVEV (reference sequence). V dropped 7 bases and J dropped 7 bases, with 17 bases sitting between them.

Of note for this clonotype: Given a much more abundant clone one base away, this may be a read error. The V and J genes are TRBV7-3 and TRBJ2-1; either TRBD1 or TRBD2 may fit D (6 bases each). The DNA end favors TRBJ2-7, so the J call may be wrong. The CDR3 totals 15 residues. The germline V gene has CDR1 SGHTA and CDR2 FQGTGA. The CDR3 spells CASSQQGGTYNEQYF. DNA for the CDR3: TGTGCCAGCAGCCAACAGGGAGGCACCTACAATGAGCAGTACTTC.

This clonotype turned up a few times. The rearrangement uses TRBV30 and TRBJ1-1; the D is unclear. CDR3 length equals 12 residues. The V end was cut by 3 bases, the J end by 4 bases, with 9 bases between. In germline, CDR1 is GTSNPN, CDR2 SVGIG (reference sequence). The CDR3 DNA is TGTGCCTGGAGAGAGAGTGTCACTGAAGCTTTCTTT. Residues: CAWRESVTEAFF.

This clonotype was recorded at least ten times. The chain is built from TRBV20-1 and TRBJ2-1, with TRBD2 matching 12 bases. J lost 7 bases, V lost 6 bases, and 10 bases had no gene match. The germline V gene encodes CDR1 DFQATT and CDR2 SNEGSKA (reference sequence). The CDR3 is made up of 15 amino acids. CDR3 amino acids: CSARLAGVMHNEQFF. The DNA of the CDR3 is TGCAGTGCGCGACTAGCGGGGGTGATGCATAATGAGCAGTTCTTC.

This clonotype was counted at least ten times. CDR3 sequence: CAISKETGGSSYGYTF. DNA for the CDR3: TGTGCCATCAGTAAGGAGACAGGGGGCTCATCCTATGGCTACACCTTC. The gene calls are TRBV10-3 and TRBJ1-2, with TRBD1 matching 10 bases. CDR1 is ENHRY and CDR2 is SYGVKD in the germline V gene. CDR3 length equals 16 residues. The ends lost 5 bases at V and 4 bases at J; junction bases unmatched: 10.